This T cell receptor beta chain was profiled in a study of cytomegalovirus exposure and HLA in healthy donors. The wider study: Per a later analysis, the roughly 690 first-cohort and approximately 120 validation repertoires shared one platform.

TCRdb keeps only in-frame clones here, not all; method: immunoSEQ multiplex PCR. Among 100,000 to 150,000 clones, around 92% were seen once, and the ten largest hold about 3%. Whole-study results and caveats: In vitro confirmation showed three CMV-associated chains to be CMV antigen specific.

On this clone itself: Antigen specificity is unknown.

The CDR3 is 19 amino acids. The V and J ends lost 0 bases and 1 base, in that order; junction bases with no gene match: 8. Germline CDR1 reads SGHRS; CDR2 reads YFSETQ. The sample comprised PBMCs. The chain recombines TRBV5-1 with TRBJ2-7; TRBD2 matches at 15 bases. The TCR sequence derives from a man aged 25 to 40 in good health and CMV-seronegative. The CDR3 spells CASSLVGTSGGPLSYEQYF. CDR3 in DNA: TGCGCCAGCAGCTTGGTAGGGACTAGCGGGGGGCCTTTATCCTACGAGCAGTACTTC.